This is a list of T cell receptor beta chains from one sample in a study of control samples from healthy donors and cancer patients. Produced via immunoSEQ multiplex PCR; TCRdb's table is partial and in-frame only. The sample carries 85,000 to 100,000 clones, more than 85% recorded once. What was sequenced was blood. These receptors all come from a man younger than 35 in good health. The CDR3 runs from the conserved cysteine through the conserved F or W. D genes are given only for firm matches. Some rows have no size entry. The others give once, few or many, or a class for an expanded clone.

CDR3nt: TGCAGCGTCGGGAGGGCTAGCGGGCACGAGCAGTACTTC
CDR3aa: CSVGRASGHEQYF
v_gene: TRBV29-1
d_gene: TRBD2
abundance: NA
j_gene: TRBJ2-7

CDR3nt: TGTGCCAGCAGCCAAGAGCAGGTGAACACTGAAGCTTTCTTT
CDR3aa: CASSQEQVNTEAFF
v_gene: TRBV3-1/TRBV3-2
d_gene: NA
abundance: NA
j_gene: TRBJ1-1

CDR3nt: TGTGCCAGCAGCCGAGACACGGGTGGGTGGCAGTACTTC
CDR3aa: CASSRDTGGWQYF
v_gene: TRBV7-9
d_gene: NA
abundance: NA
j_gene: TRBJ2-7

CDR3nt: TGCGCCAGCAGCCGGCTTATGACAGGGCAAGAGACCCAGTACTTC
CDR3aa: CASSRLMTGQETQYF
v_gene: TRBV4-1
d_gene: TRBD1
abundance: NA
j_gene: TRBJ2-5

CDR3nt: TGTGCCAGTACCGTGGACAGGGGAGACTATGGCTACACCTTC
CDR3aa: CASTVDRGDYGYTF
v_gene: TRBV19
d_gene: TRBD1
abundance: NA
j_gene: TRBJ1-2

CDR3nt: TGCAGCGTTGCCAGTAACTCTGGAAACACCATATATTTT
CDR3aa: CSVASNSGNTIYF
v_gene: TRBV29-1
d_gene: NA
abundance: few
j_gene: TRBJ1-3

CDR3nt: TGTGCCAGCAGCTTGATGGGGGCAAACACTGAAGCTTTCTTT
CDR3aa: CASSLMGANTEAFF
v_gene: TRBV5-6
d_gene: NA
abundance: NA
j_gene: TRBJ1-1

CDR3nt: TGTGCTAGTGGTTTTGGAGGAGGCGAGCAGTACTTC
CDR3aa: CASGFGGGEQYF
v_gene: TRBV12-5
d_gene: NA
abundance: once
j_gene: TRBJ2-7

CDR3nt: TGTGCCAGCAGCCCTGTCAGGGCTGGAAACACCATATATTTT
CDR3aa: CASSPVRAGNTIYF
v_gene: TRBV13
d_gene: NA
abundance: NA
j_gene: TRBJ1-3

CDR3nt: TGTGCCAGCAGCCAAGAATTGATCGGGAGGGGCTACAATGAGCAGTTCTTC
CDR3aa: CASSQELIGRGYNEQFF
v_gene: TRBV3-1/TRBV3-2
d_gene: TRBD2
abundance: NA
j_gene: TRBJ2-1

CDR3nt: TGTGCCAGTAGGGCCGGTGGAAACACTGAAGCTTTCTTT
CDR3aa: CASRAGGNTEAFF
v_gene: TRBV19
d_gene: NA
abundance: NA
j_gene: TRBJ1-1

CDR3nt: TGTGCCTGGAGTATAACAAGGCCTAGCGGCGGGACCGGGGAGCTGTTTTTT
CDR3aa: CAWSITRPSGGTGELFF
v_gene: TRBV30
d_gene: TRBD2
abundance: NA
j_gene: TRBJ2-2

CDR3nt: TGTGCCAGCAGCGGGGGAACCATTAGCAATCAGCCCCAGCATTTT
CDR3aa: CASSGGTISNQPQHF
v_gene: TRBV7-9
d_gene: NA
abundance: NA
j_gene: TRBJ1-5

CDR3nt: TGCAGCGTTGAAGTATCCCTGAACACTGAAGCTTTCTTT
CDR3aa: CSVEVSLNTEAFF
v_gene: TRBV29-1
d_gene: NA
abundance: NA
j_gene: TRBJ1-1

CDR3nt: TGTGCCAGCAGGACGACGGGCCAGTCTACTGAAGCTTTCTTT
CDR3aa: CASRTTGQSTEAFF
v_gene: TRBV6-4
d_gene: NA
abundance: few
j_gene: TRBJ1-1

CDR3nt: TGTGCCAGCAGCTTGGTACCGGGACAGGCGGTAATGGGCTACACCTTC
CDR3aa: CASSLVPGQAVMGYTF
v_gene: TRBV11-2
d_gene: TRBD1
abundance: NA
j_gene: TRBJ1-2

CDR3nt: TGTGCCAGCAGCCGGGACTTCAATGAGCAGTTCTTC
CDR3aa: CASSRDFNEQFF
v_gene: TRBV6-5
d_gene: NA
abundance: NA
j_gene: TRBJ2-1